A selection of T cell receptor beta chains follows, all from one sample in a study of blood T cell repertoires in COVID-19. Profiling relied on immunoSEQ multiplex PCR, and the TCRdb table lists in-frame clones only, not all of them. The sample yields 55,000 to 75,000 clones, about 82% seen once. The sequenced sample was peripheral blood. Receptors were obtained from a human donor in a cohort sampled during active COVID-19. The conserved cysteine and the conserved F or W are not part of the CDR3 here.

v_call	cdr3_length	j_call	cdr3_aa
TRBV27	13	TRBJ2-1	ASGPRGTGNNEQF
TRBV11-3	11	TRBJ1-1	ASSLGGNTEAF
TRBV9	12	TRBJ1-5	ASSPGQGNQPQH
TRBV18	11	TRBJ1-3	ASSSGSGNTIY
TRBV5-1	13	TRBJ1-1	ASSSQTGRITEAF
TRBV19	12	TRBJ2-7	ASSPRTGRYEQY
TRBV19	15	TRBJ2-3	ASSKRGTSGSTDTQY
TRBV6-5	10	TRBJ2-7	ASRTGPYEQY
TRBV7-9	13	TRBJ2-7	ASSPRRGSSYEQY
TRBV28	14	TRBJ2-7	ASSFSGQGSSYEQY
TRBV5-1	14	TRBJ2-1	ASSLFPGSSYNEQF